Below are 8 T cell receptor beta chains sequenced from a single sample in a study of early T cells in non-severe SARS-CoV-2 infection. One entry per CDR3 protein results from TCRdb running MiXCR on the 5' RACE reads. The sample holds about 64,000 distinct CDR3 sequences, over 10% seen once. The source material was whole blood, sampled at baseline. The receptors were gathered from an adult who was a healthcare worker with PCR-confirmed SARS-CoV-2 infection or an uninfected control (not recorded which).

Ten or more counts support this clonotype. The chain recombines TRBV30 with TRBJ1-3; D not certain. Deletions cut 1 base from V and 1 base from J, with 5 bases between. The CDR3 consists of 13 residues. Germline values: CDR1 GTSNPN, CDR2 SVGIG (reference sequence). The CDR3 DNA sequence: TGTGCCTGGAGTGGTGGGTCTGGAAACACCATATATTTT. It is translated as CAWSGGSGNTIYF.

The chain couples TRBV12-5 to TRBJ2-7; D uncertain. Germline V gene sequence: CDR1 LGHNT, CDR2 FRNRAP. V was shortened by 6 bases and J by 3 bases, with 15 bases between the two germline ends. The CDR3 runs to 14 residues. The CDR3 DNA is TGTGCTAGTGGCCCTTACGGGCCAAGCTACGAGCAGTACTTC. Translated, it gives CASGPYGPSYEQYF.

This chain joins TRBV7-6 and TRBJ2-7, with D tentatively TRBD2 (6 bases). V gave up 5 bases and J gave up 5 bases, with 13 bases separating them. Looked up from germline, CDR1 is SGHVS and CDR2 is FNYEAQ. The CDR3 runs 13 residues. This CDR3 reads CASSPLPGDEQYF. CDR3 sequence (DNA): TGTGCCAGCAGCCCCCTTCCGGGGGACGAGCAGTACTTC.

This clonotype was detected a few times. V gene TRBV20-1 combines with J gene TRBJ2-7, with D perhaps TRBD1 (6 bases). The CDR3 is made up of 13 amino acids. The V gene's germline CDR1 is DFQATT and CDR2 SNEGSKA (reference sequence). V lost 6 bases to trimming and J lost 2 bases, with 14 bases between them. The CDR3 region is CSARRQETYEQYF. DNA for the CDR3: TGCAGTGCGAGAAGACAGGAAACCTACGAGCAGTACTTC.

This clonotype was detected many times. This chain uses TRBV29-1 with TRBJ2-2, with 10 bases aligning to TRBD1. J lost 0 bases, V lost 0 bases, and 7 bases had no gene match. This CDR3 region has 18 residues. Germline lookup yields CDR1 SQVTM and CDR2 ANQGSEA. The CDR3 bases are TGCAGCGTTGAAGATGGGACAGGGGTTGATCCGAACACCGGGGAGCTGTTTTTT. It translates to CSVEDGTGVDPNTGELFF.

V is TRBV6-4 and J is TRBJ2-2; no firm D call. V was clipped by 0 bases and J by 1 base, with 6 bases between them. This CDR3 is 15 amino acids long. CDR1 and CDR2 from the germline V gene are MRHNA and SNTAGT. CDR3 residues: CASSDSSQNTGELFF. Written as DNA, the CDR3 is TGTGCCAGCAGTGACTCGTCCCAGAACACCGGGGAGCTGTTTTTT.

This clonotype occurred a few times. This chain links TRBV5-1 with TRBJ1-1; D unclear. The CDR3 extends over 16 amino acids. Germline-derived CDR1 and CDR2 are SGHRS and YFSETQ. The V gene lost 0 bases and the J gene lost 1 base, with 13 bases spanning the gap. DNA of the CDR3: TGCGCCAGCAGCTTGGGACGGCAGTATGAGAACACTGAAGCTTTCTTT. Protein: CASSLGRQYENTEAFF.

This clonotype was detected a few times. The rearrangement uses TRBV12-3 or TRBV12-4 and TRBJ2-7; 11 nucleotides align to TRBD1. The CDR3 spans 14 residues. The trim removed 5 bases at V and 6 bases at J, leaving 6 bases unmatched. The CDR3 nucleotides are TGTGCCAGCAGTCTTCGGACAGGGGGCGGCGAGCAGTACTTC. Translated: CASSLRTGGGEQYF.